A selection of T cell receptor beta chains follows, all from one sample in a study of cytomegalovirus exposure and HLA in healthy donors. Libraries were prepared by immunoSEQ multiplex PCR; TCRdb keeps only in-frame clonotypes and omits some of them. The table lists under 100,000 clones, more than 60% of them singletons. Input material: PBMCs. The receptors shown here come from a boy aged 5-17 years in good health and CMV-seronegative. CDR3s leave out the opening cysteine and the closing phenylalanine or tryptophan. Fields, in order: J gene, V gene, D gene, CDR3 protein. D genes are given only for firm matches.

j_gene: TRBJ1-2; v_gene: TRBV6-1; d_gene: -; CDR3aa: ASSDDGDRVGYT
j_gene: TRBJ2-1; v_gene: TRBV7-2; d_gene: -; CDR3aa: ASSLSQGGVEQF
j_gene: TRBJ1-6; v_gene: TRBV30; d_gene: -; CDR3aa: AWRTWRGAGVSPLH
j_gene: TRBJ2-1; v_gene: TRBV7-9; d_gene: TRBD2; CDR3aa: ASSKGLGANEQF
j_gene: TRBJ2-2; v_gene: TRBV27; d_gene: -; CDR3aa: ASSQYDPNTGELF
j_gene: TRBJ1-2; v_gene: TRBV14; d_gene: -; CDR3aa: ASSQELAYGYT
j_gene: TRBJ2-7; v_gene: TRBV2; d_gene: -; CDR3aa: ASRMRFHEQY
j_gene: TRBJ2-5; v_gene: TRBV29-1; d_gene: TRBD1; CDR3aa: SVPSVDRGQETQY
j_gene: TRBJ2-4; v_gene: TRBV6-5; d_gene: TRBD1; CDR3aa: ASSSTGVGIQY
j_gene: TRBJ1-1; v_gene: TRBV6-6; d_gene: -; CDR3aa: ASRFLVEAF
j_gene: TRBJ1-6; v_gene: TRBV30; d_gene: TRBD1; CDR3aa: AWRFGTASPPLH
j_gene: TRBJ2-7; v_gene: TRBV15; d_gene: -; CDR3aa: ATSRGRDEQY
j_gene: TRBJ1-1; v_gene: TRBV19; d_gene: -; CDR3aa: ASLSNTEAF
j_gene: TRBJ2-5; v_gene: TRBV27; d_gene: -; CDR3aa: ASSLLLHPSAQY
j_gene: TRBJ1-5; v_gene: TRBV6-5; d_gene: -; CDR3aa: ASSYSLRGGHPQH
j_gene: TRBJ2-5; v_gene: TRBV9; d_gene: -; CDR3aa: ASSPYRQNQETQY
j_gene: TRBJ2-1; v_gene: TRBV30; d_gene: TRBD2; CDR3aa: AWSTAGGGNEQF
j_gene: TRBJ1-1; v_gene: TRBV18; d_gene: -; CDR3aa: ASSYGLVEMSEAF
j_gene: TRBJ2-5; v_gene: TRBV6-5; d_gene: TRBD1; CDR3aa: ASTRTGKETQY
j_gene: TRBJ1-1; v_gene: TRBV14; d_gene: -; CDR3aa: ASSLLPGTEAF
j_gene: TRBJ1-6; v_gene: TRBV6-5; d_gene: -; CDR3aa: ASSARLAPKSPLH
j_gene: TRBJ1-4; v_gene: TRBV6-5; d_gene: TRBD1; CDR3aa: ASSPPGTGFEKLF
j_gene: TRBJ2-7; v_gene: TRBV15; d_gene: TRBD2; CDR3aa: ATSSDLAGGPREQY
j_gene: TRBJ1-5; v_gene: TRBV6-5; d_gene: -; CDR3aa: ASRDSNNQPQH
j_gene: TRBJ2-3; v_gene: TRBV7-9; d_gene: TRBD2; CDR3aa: ASSSGLAGRDTQY
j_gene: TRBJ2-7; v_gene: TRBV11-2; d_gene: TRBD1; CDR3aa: ASSPRDRAHEQY
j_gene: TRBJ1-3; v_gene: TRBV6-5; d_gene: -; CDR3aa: ASSYSLNSGNTIY
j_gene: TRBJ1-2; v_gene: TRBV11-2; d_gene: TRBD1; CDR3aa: ASSTGDYYGYT
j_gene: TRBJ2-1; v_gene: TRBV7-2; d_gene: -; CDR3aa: ASSPRVEVYNEQF
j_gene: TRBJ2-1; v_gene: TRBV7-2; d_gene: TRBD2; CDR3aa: ASSTDGSGRVRF
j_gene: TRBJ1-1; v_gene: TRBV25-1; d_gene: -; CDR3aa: ASSPLSLSTEAF
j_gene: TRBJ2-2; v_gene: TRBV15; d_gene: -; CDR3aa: ATSRDLLSSVELF
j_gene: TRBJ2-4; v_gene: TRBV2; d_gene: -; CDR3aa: ASSQVDYAKNIQY
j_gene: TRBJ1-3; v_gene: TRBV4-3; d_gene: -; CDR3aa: ASSQDSPGSGNTIY